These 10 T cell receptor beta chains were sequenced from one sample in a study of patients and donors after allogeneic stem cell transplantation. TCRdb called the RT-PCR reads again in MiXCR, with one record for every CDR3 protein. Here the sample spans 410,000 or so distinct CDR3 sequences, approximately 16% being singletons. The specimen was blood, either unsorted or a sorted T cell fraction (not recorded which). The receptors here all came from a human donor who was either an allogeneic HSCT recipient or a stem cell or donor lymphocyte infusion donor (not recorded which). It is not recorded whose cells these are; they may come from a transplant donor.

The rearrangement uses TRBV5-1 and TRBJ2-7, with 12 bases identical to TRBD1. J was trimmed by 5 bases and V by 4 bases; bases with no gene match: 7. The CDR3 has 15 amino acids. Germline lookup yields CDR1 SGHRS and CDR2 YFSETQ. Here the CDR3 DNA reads TGCGCCAGCAGCGCCAGGGACAGGGGGCGAAACGAGCAGTACTTC. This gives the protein CASSARDRGRNEQYF. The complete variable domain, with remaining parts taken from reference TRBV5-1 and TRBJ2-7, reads KAGVTQTPRYLIKTRGQQVTLSCSPISGHRSVSWYQQTPGQGLQFLFEYFSETQRNKGNFPGRFSGRQFSNSRSEMNVSTLELGDSALYLCASSARDRGRNEQYFGPGTRLTVT.

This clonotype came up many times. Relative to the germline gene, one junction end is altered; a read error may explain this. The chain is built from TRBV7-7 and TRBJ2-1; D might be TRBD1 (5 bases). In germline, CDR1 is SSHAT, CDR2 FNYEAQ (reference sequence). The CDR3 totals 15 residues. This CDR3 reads CASSLVQGSGNEQFF. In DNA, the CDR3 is TGTGCTAGCAGCTTAGTCCAGGGTAGTGGTAATGAGCAGTTCTTC.

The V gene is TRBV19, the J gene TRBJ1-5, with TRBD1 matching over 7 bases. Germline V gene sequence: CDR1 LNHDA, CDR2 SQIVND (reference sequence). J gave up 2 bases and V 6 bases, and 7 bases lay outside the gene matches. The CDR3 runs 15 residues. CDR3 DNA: TGTGCCAGTAGCAAGACAGGGAAGGGCAATCAGCCCCAGCATTTT. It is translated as CASSKTGKGNQPQHF.

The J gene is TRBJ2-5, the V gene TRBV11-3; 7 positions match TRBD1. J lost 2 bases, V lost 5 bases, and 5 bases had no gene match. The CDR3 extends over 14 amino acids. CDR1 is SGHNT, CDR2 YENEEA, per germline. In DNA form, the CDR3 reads TGTGCCAGCAGCCGACAGGGTGTACAAGAGACCCAGTACTTC. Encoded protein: CASSRQGVQETQYF.

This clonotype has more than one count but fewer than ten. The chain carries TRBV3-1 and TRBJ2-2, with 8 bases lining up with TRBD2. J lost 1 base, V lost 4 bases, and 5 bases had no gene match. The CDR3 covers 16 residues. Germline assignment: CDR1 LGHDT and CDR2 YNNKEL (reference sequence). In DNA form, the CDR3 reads TGTGCCAGCAGCCCCAGCGGGAGAAAGAACACCGGGGAGCTGTTTTTT. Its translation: CASSPSGRKNTGELFF.

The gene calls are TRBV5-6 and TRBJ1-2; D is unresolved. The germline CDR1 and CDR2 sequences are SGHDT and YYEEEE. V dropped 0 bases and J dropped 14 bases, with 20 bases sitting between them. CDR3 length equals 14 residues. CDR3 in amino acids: CASSLVGPSNPRTF. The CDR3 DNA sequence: TGTGCCAGCAGCTTGGTAGGACCCTCCAACCCCAGGACCTTC.

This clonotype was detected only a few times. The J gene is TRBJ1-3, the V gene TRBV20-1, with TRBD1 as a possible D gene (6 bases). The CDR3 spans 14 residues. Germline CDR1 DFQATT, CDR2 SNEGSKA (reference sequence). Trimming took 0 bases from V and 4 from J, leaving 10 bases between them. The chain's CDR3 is CSAREGARGNTIYF. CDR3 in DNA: TGCAGTGCTAGAGAGGGGGCTCGAGGAAACACCATATATTTT.

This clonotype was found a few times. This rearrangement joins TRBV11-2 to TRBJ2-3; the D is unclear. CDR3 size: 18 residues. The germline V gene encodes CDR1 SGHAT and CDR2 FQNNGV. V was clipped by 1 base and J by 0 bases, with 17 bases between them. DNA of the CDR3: TGTGCCAGCAGCTTAGGGCCCCCGGCCGGCGGTAGCACAGATACGCAGTATTTT. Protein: CASSLGPPAGGSTDTQYF.

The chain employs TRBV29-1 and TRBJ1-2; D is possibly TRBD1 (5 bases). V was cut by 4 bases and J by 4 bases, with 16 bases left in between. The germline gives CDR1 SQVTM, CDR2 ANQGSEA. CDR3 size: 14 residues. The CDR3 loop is CSVVVGGEGYGYTF. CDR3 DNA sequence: TGCAGCGTTGTAGTGGGGGGAGAAGGCTATGGCTACACCTTC.

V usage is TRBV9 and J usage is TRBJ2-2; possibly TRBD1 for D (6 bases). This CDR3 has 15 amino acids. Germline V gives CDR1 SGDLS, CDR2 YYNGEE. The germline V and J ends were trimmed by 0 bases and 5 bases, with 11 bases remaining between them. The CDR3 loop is CASSVGTQGTGELFF. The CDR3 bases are TGTGCCAGCAGCGTAGGGACTCAGGGGACCGGGGAGCTGTTTTTT.